The clone carrying this TCR beta chain was picked up many times. Its antigen is as yet unknown. The sample is drawn from a study of Graves' ophthalmopathy and Graves' hyperthyroidism. RNA transcripts provided the template for amplifying TCR beta CDR3 regions. First-round RT-PCR relied on HTBI primers, and a second-round multiplex PCR came next. TCRdb independently ran MiXCR on the multiplex PCR reads; one entry per CDR3 protein. The data hold under 800,000 distinct CDR3 sequences, with about 20% observed a single time. Notes on the study in general: The model's ophthalmopathy progression predictions had 55% to 71% sensitivity and 72% to 75% specificity.

Germline lookup yields CDR1 MDHEN and CDR2 SYDVKM. The CDR3 runs to 12 residues. Trimming removed 8 bases from V and 6 bases from J, with 14 bases in between. The source material was peripheral blood. V usage is TRBV28 and J usage is TRBJ2-7; no firm D call. This sequence was found in a woman between 18 and 29 years old with stable Graves' hyperthyroidism. Some clones in this sample may be carry-over from other donors' samples. The CDR3 coding sequence is TGTGCCAGCGAGGAATCGCGGTTCGAGCAGTACTTC. Translation gives CASEESRFEQYF.